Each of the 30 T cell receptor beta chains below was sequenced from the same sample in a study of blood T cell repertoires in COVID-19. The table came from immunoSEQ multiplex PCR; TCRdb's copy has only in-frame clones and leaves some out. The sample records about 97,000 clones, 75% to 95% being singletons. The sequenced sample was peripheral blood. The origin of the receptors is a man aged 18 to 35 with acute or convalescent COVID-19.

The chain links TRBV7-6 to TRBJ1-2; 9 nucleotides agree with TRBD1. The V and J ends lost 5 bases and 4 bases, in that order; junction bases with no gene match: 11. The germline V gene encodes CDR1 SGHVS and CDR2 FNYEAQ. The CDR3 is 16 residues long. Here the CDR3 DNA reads TGTGCCAGCAGCGCGGGACAGGGTGGGGTTAGCTATGGCTACACCTTC. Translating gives CASSAGQGGVSYGYTF.

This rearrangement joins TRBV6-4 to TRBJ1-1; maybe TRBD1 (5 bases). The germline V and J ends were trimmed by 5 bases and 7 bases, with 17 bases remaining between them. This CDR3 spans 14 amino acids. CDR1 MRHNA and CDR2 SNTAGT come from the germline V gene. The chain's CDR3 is CASSSSGMGGEAFF. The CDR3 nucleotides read TGTGCCAGCAGTTCTTCAGGGATGGGCGGTGAAGCTTTCTTT.

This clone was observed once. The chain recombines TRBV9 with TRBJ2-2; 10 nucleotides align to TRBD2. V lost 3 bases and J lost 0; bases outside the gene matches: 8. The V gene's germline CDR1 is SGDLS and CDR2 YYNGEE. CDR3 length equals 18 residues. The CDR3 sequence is CASSAGLAVSANTGELFF. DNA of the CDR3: TGTGCCAGCAGCGCCGGACTAGCGGTATCCGCGAACACCGGGGAGCTGTTTTTT.

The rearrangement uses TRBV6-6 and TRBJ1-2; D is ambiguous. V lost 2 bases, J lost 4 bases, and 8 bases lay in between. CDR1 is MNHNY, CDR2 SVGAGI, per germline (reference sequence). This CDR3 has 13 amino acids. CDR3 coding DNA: TGTGCCAGCAGTTACGAACGGGGCTATGGCTACACCTTC. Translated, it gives CASSYERGYGYTF.

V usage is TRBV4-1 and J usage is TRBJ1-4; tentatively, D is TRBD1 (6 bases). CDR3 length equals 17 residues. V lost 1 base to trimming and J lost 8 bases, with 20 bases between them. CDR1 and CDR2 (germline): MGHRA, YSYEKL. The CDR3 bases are TGCGCCAGCAGCCAAGCCCTAGGGGGGAGGGGAGACGAAAAACTGTTTTTT. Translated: CASSQALGGRGDEKLFF.

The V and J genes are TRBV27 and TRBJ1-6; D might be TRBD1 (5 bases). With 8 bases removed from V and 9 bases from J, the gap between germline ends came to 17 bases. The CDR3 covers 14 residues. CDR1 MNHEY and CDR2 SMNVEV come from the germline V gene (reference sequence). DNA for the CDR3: TGTGCCAGCGGGGGGACGAGGGCCACTTCACCCCTCCACTTT. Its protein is CASGGTRATSPLHF.

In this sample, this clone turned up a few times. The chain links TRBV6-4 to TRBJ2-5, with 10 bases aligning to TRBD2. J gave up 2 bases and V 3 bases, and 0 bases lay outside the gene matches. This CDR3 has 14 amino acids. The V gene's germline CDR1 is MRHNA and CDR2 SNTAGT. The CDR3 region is CASSEAGGQETQYF. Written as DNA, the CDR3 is TGTGCCAGCAGTGAAGCGGGGGGGCAAGAGACCCAGTACTTC.

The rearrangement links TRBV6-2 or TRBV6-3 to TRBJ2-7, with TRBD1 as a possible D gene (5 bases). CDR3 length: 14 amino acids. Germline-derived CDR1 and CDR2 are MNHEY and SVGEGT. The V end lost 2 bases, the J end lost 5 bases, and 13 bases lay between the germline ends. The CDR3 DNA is TGTGCCAGCAGTTACCGACAGATGGTTCACGAGCAGTACTTC. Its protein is CASSYRQMVHEQYF.

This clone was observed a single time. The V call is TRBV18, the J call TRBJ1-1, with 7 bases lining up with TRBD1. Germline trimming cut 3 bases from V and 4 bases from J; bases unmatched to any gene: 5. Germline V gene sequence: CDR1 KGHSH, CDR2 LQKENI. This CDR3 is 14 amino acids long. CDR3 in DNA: TGTGCCAGCTCACCCTTGGGACAGTCCACTGAAGCTTTCTTT. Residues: CASSPLGQSTEAFF.

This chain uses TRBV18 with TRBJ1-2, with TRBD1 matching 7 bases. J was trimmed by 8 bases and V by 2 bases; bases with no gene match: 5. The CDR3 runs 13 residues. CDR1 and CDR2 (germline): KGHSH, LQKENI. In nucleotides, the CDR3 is TGTGCCAGCTCACCAGACAGGGCCCGAGGCTACACCTTC. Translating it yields CASSPDRARGYTF. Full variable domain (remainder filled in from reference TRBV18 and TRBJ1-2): NAGVMQNPRHLVRRRGQEARLRCSPMKGHSHVYWYRQLPEEGLKFMVYLQKENIIDESGMPKERFSAEFPKEGPSILRIQQVVRGDSAAYFCASSPDRARGYTFGSGTRLTVV.

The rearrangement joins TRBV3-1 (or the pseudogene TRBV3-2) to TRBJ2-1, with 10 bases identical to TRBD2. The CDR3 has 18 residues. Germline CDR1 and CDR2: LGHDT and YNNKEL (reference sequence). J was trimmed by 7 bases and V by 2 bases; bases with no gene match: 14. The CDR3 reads CASSQRLLVAGGGNEQFF. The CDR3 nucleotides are TGTGCCAGCAGCCAACGGCTACTTGTAGCGGGAGGTGGTAATGAGCAGTTCTTC.

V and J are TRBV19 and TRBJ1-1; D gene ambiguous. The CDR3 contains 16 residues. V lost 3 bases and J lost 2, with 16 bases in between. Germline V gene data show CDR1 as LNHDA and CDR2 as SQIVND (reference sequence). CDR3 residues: CASSIRDTRNNTEAFF. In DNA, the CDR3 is TGTGCCAGTAGTATCCGTGACACGAGAAATAACACTGAAGCTTTCTTT.

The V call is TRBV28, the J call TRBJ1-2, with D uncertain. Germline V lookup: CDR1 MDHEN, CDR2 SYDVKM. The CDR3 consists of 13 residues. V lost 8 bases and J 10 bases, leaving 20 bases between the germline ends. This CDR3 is CASHDTVGGAYTF. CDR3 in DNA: TGTGCCAGCCACGACACGGTTGGAGGAGCCTACACCTTC.

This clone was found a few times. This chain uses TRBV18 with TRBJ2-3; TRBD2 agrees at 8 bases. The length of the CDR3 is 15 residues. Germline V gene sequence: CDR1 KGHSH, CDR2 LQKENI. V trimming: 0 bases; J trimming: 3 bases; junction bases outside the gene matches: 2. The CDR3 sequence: CASSPPGGATDTQYF. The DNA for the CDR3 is TGTGCCAGCTCACCACCCGGGGGGGCAACAGATACGCAGTATTTT. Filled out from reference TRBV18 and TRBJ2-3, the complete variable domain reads NAGVMQNPRHLVRRRGQEARLRCSPMKGHSHVYWYRQLPEEGLKFMVYLQKENIIDESGMPKERFSAEFPKEGPSILRIQQVVRGDSAAYFCASSPPGGATDTQYFGPGTRLTVL.

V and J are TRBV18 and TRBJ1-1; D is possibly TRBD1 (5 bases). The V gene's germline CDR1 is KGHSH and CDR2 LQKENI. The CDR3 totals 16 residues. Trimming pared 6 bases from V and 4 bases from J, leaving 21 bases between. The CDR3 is CASSRGDPWGGTEAFF. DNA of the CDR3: TGTGCCAGCTCCCGGGGGGACCCCTGGGGTGGCACTGAAGCTTTCTTT.

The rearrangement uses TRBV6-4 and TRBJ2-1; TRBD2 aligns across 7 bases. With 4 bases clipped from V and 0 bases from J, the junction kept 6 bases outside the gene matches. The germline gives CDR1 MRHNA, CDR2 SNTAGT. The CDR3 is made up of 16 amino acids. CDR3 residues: CASSGLAESSYNEQFF. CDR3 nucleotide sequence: TGTGCCAGCAGTGGACTAGCAGAAAGCTCCTACAATGAGCAGTTCTTC.

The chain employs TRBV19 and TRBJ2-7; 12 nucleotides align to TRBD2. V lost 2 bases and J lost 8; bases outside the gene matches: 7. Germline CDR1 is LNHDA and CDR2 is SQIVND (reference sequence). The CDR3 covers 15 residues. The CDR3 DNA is TGTGCCAGTAGTATAAGGACTAGCGGGAATGATAAGCAGTACTTC. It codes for CASSIRTSGNDKQYF. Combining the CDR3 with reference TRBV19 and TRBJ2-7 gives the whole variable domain DGGITQSPKYLFRKEGQNVTLSCEQNLNHDAMYWYRQDPGQGLRLIYYSQIVNDFQKGDIAEGYSVSREKKESFPLTVTSAQKNPTAFYLCASSIRTSGNDKQYFGPGTRLTVT.

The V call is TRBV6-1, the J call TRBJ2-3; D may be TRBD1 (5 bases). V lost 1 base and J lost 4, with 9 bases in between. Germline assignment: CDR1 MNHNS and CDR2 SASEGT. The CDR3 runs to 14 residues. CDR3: CASSEEAGPDTQYF. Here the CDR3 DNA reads TGTGCCAGCAGTGAAGAGGCAGGGCCAGATACGCAGTATTTT.

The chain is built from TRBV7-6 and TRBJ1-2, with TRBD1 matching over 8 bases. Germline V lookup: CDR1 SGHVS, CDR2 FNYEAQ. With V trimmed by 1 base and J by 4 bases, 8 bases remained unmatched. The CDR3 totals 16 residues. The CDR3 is CASSLEAGGAPYGYTF. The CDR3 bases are TGTGCCAGCAGCTTAGAAGCAGGGGGCGCTCCCTATGGCTACACCTTC.

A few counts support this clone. The CDR3 coding sequence is TGCGCCAGCAGCTTTGGACAGGGGACTGGTAAAGGGTATGGCTACACCTTC. Amino acid sequence: CASSFGQGTGKGYGYTF. The rearrangement joins TRBV5-1 to TRBJ1-2; 9 positions agree with TRBD1. V lost 2 bases to trimming and J lost 5 bases; unmatched junction nucleotides: 13. This CDR3 comprises 17 residues. CDR1 and CDR2 (germline): SGHRS, YFSETQ.

CDR3 DNA sequence: TGTGCCAGCAGTGAGAATCGGGGGGCGGTCGGAAACACCATATATTTT. This gives the protein CASSENRGAVGNTIYF. The V gene is TRBV2, the J gene TRBJ1-3, with D maybe TRBD1 (6 bases). In germline, CDR1 is SNHLY, CDR2 FYNNEI. CDR3 length equals 16 residues. V was cut by 3 bases and J by 4 bases, with 16 bases left in between.

The CDR3 sequence: CASSPPTGDNSPLHF. The CDR3 DNA reads TGTGCCAGCAGCCCCCCGACAGGGGATAATTCACCCCTCCACTTT. The rearrangement uses TRBV7-2 and TRBJ1-6; 8 positions match TRBD1. The CDR3 covers 15 residues. Germline CDR1 and CDR2: SGHTA and FQGNSA. The V segment lost 5 bases and the J segment 5 bases; nucleotides outside the gene matches: 5.

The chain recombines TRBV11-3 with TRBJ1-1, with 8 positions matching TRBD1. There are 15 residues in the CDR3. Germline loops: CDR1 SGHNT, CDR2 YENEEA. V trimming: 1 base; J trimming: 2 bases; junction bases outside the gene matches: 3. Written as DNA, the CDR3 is TGTGCCAGCAGCTTAGGAGGGACAGGCAACACTGAAGCTTTCTTT. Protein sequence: CASSLGGTGNTEAFF. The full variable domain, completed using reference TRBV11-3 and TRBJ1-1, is EAGVVQSPRYKIIEKKQPVAFWCNPISGHNTLYWYLQNLGQGPELLIRYENEEAVDDSQLPKDRFSAERLKGVDSTLKIQPAELGDSAVYLCASSLGGTGNTEAFFGQGTRLTVV.

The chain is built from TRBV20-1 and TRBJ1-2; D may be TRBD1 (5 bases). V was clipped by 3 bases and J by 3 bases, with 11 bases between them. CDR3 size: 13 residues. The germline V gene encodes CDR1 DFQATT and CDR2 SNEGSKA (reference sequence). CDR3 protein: CSASPGKDYGYTF. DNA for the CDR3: TGCAGTGCTAGTCCAGGGAAGGACTATGGCTACACCTTC.

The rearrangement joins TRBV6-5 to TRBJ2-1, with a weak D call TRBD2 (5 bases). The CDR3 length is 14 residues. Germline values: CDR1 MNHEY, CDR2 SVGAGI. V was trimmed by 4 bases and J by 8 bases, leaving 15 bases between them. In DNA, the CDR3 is TGTGCCAGCAGTTCTCGAGCCCGGGGAGATGAGCAGTTCTTC. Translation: CASSSRARGDEQFF.

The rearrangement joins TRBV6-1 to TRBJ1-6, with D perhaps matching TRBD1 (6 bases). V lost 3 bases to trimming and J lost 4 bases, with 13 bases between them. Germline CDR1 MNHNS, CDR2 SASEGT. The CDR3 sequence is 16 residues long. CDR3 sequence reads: CASSEQGGRYNSPLHF. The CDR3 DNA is TGTGCCAGCAGTGAGCAAGGGGGTCGATATAATTCACCCCTCCACTTT.

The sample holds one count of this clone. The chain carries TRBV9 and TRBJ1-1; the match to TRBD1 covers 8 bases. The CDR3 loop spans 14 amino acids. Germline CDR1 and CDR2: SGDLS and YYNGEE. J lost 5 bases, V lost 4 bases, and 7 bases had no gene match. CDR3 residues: CASSYGQGGTEAFF. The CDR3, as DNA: TGTGCCAGCAGCTATGGACAGGGTGGTACTGAAGCTTTCTTT.

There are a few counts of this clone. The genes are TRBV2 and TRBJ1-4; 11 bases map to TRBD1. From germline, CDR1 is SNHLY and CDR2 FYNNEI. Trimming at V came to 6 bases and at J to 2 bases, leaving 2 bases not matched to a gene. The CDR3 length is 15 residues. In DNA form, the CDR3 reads TGTGCCAGCAGCGGGGACAGGGGGACTAATGAAAAACTGTTTTTT. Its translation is CASSGDRGTNEKLFF.

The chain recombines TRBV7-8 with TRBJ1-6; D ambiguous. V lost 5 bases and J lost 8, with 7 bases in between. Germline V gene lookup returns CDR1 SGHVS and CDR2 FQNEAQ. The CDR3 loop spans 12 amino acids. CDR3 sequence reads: CASSPIDSPLHF. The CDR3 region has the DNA TGTGCCAGCAGCCCCATAGATTCACCCCTCCACTTT.

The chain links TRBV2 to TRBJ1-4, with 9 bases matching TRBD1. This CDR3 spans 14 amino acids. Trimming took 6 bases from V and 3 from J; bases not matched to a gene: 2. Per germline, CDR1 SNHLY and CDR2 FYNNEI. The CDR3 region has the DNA TGTGCCAGCAGGGGACAGGGTGCTAATGAAAAACTGTTTTTT. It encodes CASRGQGANEKLFF.